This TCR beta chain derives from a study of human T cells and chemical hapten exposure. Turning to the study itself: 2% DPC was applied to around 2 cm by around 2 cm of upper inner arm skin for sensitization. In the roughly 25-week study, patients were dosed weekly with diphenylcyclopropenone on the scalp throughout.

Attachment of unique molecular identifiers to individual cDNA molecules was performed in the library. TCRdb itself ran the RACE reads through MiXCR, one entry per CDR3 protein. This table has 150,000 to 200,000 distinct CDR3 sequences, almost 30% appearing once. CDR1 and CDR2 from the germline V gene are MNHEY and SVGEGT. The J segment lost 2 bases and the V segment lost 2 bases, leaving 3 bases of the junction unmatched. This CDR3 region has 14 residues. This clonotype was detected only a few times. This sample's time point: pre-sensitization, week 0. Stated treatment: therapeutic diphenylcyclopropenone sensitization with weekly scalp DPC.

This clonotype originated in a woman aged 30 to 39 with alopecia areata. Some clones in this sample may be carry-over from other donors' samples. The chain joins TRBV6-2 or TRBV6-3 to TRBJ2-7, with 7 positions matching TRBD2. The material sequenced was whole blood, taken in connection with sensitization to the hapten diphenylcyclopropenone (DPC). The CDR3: CASSYPGTTYEQYF. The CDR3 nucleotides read TGTGCCAGCAGTTACCCAGGGACTACCTACGAGCAGTACTTC.